This T cell receptor (beta chain) came from a study of T cell changes during pregnancy in multiple sclerosis. Profiled with immunoSEQ multiplex PCR; TCRdb holds only in-frame clones, not every one. Of 45,000 to 65,000 clones in the sample, about 93% are singletons; the top ten hold roughly 2.6%. The CDR3 length is 15 residues. CDR1 and CDR2 (germline): LGHNA, YSLEER. The chain links TRBV4-3 to TRBJ2-5; the match to TRBD1 covers 7 bases. The J call is doubtful: the DNA matches TRBJ2-7 better. This receptor was identified in a female donor with multiple sclerosis, enrolled in a pregnancy study. The sequenced sample was CD8+ T cells from peripheral blood mononuclear cells, obtained in the third trimester of pregnancy. The CDR3 nucleotides read TGCGCCAGCAGCCCCCAAAGGACAGGAAGCTACGAGCAGTACTTC. Translation gives CASSPQRTGSYEQYF.